This entry lists 18 T cell receptor beta chains sequenced from one sample in a study of cytomegalovirus exposure and HLA in healthy donors. The PCR used 60 Vbeta and 13 Jbeta primers. This table comes from immunoSEQ multiplex PCR, and its TCRdb copy is limited to in-frame clones, with some not included. Among 60,000 to 70,000 clones, approximately 80% were seen once, and the ten largest hold about 8%. The sequenced sample was PBMCs. The origin of the receptors is a man between 18 and 29 years old in good health and CMV-seropositive.

The chain carries TRBV2 and TRBJ1-2; tentatively, D is TRBD1 (5 bases). Between the trimmed V and J ends, which lost 3 bases and 4 bases, there was a span of 15 bases. From germline, CDR1 is SNHLY and CDR2 FYNNEI. The CDR3 extends over 15 amino acids. The CDR3 nucleotides are TGTGCCAGCAGTGATATAAGGGACTCCCCCTATGGCTACACCTTC. Amino acids: CASSDIRDSPYGYTF.

V usage is TRBV7-2 and J usage is TRBJ2-3; possible D gene TRBD2, 6 bases. CDR3 length equals 15 residues. Germline assignment: CDR1 SGHTA and CDR2 FQGNSA. V dropped 5 bases and J dropped 0 bases, with 12 bases sitting between them. CDR3 in amino acids: CASSPDYLSTDTQYF. CDR3 in DNA: TGTGCCAGCAGCCCGGACTATCTAAGCACAGATACGCAGTATTTT.

This clone is a singleton in its sample. This chain joins TRBV19 and TRBJ1-1; 7 nucleotides agree with TRBD1. CDR1 LNHDA and CDR2 SQIVND come from the germline V gene (reference sequence). V trimming: 2 bases; J trimming: 5 bases; junction bases outside the gene matches: 2. The CDR3 sequence is 13 residues long. CDR3 loop: CASSIQGETEAFF. The CDR3 region has the DNA TGTGCCAGTAGTATACAGGGGGAGACTGAAGCTTTCTTT.

This chain connects TRBV30 to TRBJ1-2; 8 bases match TRBD1. The CDR3 has 13 residues. J gave up 8 bases and V 2 bases, and 7 bases lay outside the gene matches. Germline loops: CDR1 GTSNPN, CDR2 SVGIG (reference sequence). The CDR3 coding sequence is TGTGCCTGGAGTCCCCAGGGGGCGCGGGGCTACACCTTC. Protein: CAWSPQGARGYTF.

This clone has a single count. This rearrangement joins TRBV2 to TRBJ2-1; possibly TRBD1 for D (7 bases). The V gene lost 2 bases and the J gene lost 0 bases, with 17 bases spanning the gap. The CDR3 has 18 amino acids. The germline V gene encodes CDR1 SNHLY and CDR2 FYNNEI. For the CDR3, the DNA is TGTGCCAGCAGTGAAAAGGAGGGGGCGTTCGTCTCCTACAATGAGCAGTTCTTC. Residues: CASSEKEGAFVSYNEQFF.

V is TRBV9 and J is TRBJ1-2; 7 nucleotides match TRBD1. Trimming cost V 3 bases and J 2 bases; bases outside gene matches: 4. The CDR3 contains 14 residues. Germline CDR1 reads SGDLS; CDR2 reads YYNGEE. CDR3 loop: CASSAMTGNYGYTF. CDR3 coding DNA: TGTGCCAGCAGCGCCATGACAGGGAACTATGGCTACACCTTC.

This clone has only a few counts. V is TRBV6-6 and J is TRBJ1-4, with 7 bases identical to TRBD1. Germline V gives CDR1 MNHNY, CDR2 SVGAGI (reference sequence). V trimming: 7 bases; J trimming: 8 bases; junction bases outside the gene matches: 4. This CDR3 is built from 12 residues. The CDR3, as DNA: TGTGCCAGCAACTCAGGGGGGGAAAAACTGTTTTTT. Translated: CASNSGGEKLFF.

The V call is TRBV14, the J call TRBJ2-6; TRBD1 might be the D (6 bases). V lost 4 bases, J lost 0 bases, and 10 bases lay in between. Germline CDR1 reads SGHDN; CDR2 reads FVKESK. The CDR3 has 16 amino acids. The CDR3 loop reads CASSRDRFSGANVLTF. DNA for the CDR3: TGTGCCAGCAGCCGCGACAGGTTCTCTGGGGCCAACGTCCTGACTTTC.

This chain links TRBV30 with TRBJ2-1; 7 nucleotides agree with TRBD2. The CDR3 contains 14 residues. CDR1 and CDR2 from the germline V gene are GTSNPN and SVGIG (reference sequence). Germline trimming cut 1 base from V and 5 bases from J; bases unmatched to any gene: 5. In DNA, the CDR3 is TGTGCCTGGAGTGGTCTAGCGGATAACAATGAGCAGTTCTTC. Protein sequence: CAWSGLADNNEQFF.

CDR3 sequence (DNA): TGCAGCGTTGCTTATTATGGGGCCAGCTATGGCTACACCTTC. As protein: CSVAYYGASYGYTF. The chain uses TRBV29-1 and TRBJ1-2; possibly TRBD1 for D (5 bases). In germline, CDR1 is SQVTM, CDR2 ANQGSEA. This CDR3 has 14 amino acids. The V gene lost 4 bases and the J gene lost 4 bases, with 16 bases spanning the gap. Variable domain in full (rest from reference TRBV29-1 and TRBJ1-2): SAVISQKPSRDICQRGTSLTIQCQVDSQVTMMFWYRQQPGQSLTLIATANQGSEATYESGFVIDKFPISRPNLTFSTLTVSNMSPEDSSIYLCSVAYYGASYGYTFGSGTRLTVV.

The CDR3 spells CASGGRGAITDTQYF. Written as DNA, the CDR3 is TGTGCCAGTGGTGGGCGGGGGGCCATCACAGATACGCAGTATTTT. The genes are TRBV2 and TRBJ2-3; 8 bases map to TRBD2. From germline, CDR1 is SNHLY and CDR2 FYNNEI. Trimming took 9 bases from V and 2 from J; bases not matched to a gene: 10. The CDR3 totals 15 residues.

This chain uses TRBV6-5 with TRBJ1-4; 7 bases align to TRBD1. CDR3 length: 15 residues. V dropped 0 bases and J dropped 2; count of bases not matched to a gene: 0. Per the germline V gene, CDR1 is MNHEY and CDR2 is SVGAGI. The CDR3 spells CASSYSGQTNEKLFF. In DNA form, the CDR3 reads TGTGCCAGCAGTTACTCGGGACAGACTAATGAAAAACTGTTTTTT.

This clone was counted a few times. J is TRBJ1-1 and V is TRBV30; D unresolved. Germline CDR1 reads GTSNPN; CDR2 reads SVGIG (reference sequence). Trimming removed 5 bases from V and 3 bases from J, with 7 bases in between. The CDR3 consists of 11 residues. The CDR3 bases are TGTGCCTGGGCGGGTGACACTGAAGCTTTCTTT. Its protein is CAWAGDTEAFF. Filled out from reference TRBV30 and TRBJ1-1, the complete variable domain reads SQTIHQWPATLVQPVGSPLSLECTVEGTSNPNLYWYRQAAGRGLQLLFYSVGIGQISSEVPQNLSASRPQDRQFILSSKKLLLSDSGFYLCAWAGDTEAFFGQGTRLTVV.

This sequence joins TRBV5-4 and TRBJ2-7, with 12 bases aligning to TRBD1. CDR3 size: 16 residues. Germline-derived CDR1 and CDR2 are SGHNT and YYREEE (reference sequence). With V trimmed by 4 bases and J by 1 base, 6 bases remained unmatched. The CDR3 here is CASSGGTGGASYEQYF. CDR3 nucleotides: TGTGCCAGCAGCGGGGGGACAGGGGGCGCTTCCTACGAGCAGTACTTC. Full variable domain (remainder filled in from reference TRBV5-4 and TRBJ2-7): ETGVTQSPTHLIKTRGQQVTLRCSSQSGHNTVSWYQQALGQGPQFIFQYYREEENGRGNFPPRFSGLQFPNYSSELNVNALELDDSALYLCASSGGTGGASYEQYFGPGTRLTVT.

This clone was detected a few times. This chain links TRBV10-1 with TRBJ2-5; D might be TRBD1 (5 bases). CDR3 length: 16 amino acids. The V gene lost 2 bases and the J gene lost 1 base, with 14 bases spanning the gap. Germline V CDR1 and CDR2: WNHNN, SYGVQD (reference sequence). The DNA of the CDR3 is TGCGCCAGCAGTGAGAGCCTTCAGGGTTCCCAAGAGACCCAGTACTTC. This gives the protein CASSESLQGSQETQYF.

The chain uses TRBV6-5 and TRBJ2-7, with 8 bases fitting TRBD2. V lost 4 bases and J lost 2; bases outside the gene matches: 4. Germline-derived CDR1 and CDR2 are MNHEY and SVGAGI. The CDR3 length is 14 residues. This CDR3 reads CASSFGLATYEQYF. The CDR3 bases are TGTGCCAGCAGTTTTGGACTAGCCACCTACGAGCAGTACTTC.

The CDR3 sequence: CATSGGPNSPLHF. CDR3 bases: TGTGCCACCTCAGGGGGGCCTAATTCACCCCTCCACTTT. The chain recombines TRBV6-1 with TRBJ1-6; 7 nucleotides align to TRBD1. This CDR3 has 13 residues. V lost 10 bases, J lost 6 bases, and 6 bases stayed unmatched. Germline V gene sequence: CDR1 MNHNS, CDR2 SASEGT.

For the CDR3, the DNA is TGTGCCAGCAGTACCCTCAGGCAGGAACTCAATCAGCCCCAGCATTTT. It is translated as CASSTLRQELNQPQHF. The V gene is TRBV25-1, the J gene TRBJ1-5, with no clear D. This CDR3 has 16 amino acids. Germline V gene lookup returns CDR1 MGHDK and CDR2 SYGVNS. The germline V and J ends were trimmed by 5 bases and 3 bases, with 17 bases remaining between them.